Listed below are T cell receptor beta chains from one sample, sequenced in a study of T-cell reconstitution after alpha-beta-depleted transplantation in children. TCRdb analysed the PCR reads with MiXCR anew, one entry per CDR3 protein. The table records around 600,000 distinct CDR3 sequences, 16% of them present only once. Specimen: PBMCs from the stem cell graft donor, collected from the stem cell graft. Every receptor here comes from a human donor who donated a stem cell graft to a child with acute myeloid leukemia. Each CDR3 is given with its conserved first and last residue. The D gene is left open where the match is weak. A row's size may be missing; if present it is once, few, many or a size class.

d_call j_call clone_size v_call cdr3_aa cdr3_nt
- TRBJ2-3 once TRBV7-9 CASSPQGSSDTQYF TGTGCCAGCAGCCCCCAAGGCAGCTCGGATACGCAGTATTTT
- TRBJ2-1 many TRBV5-1 CASSLEGPYNEQFF TGCGCCAGCAGCTTGGAAGGCCCTTACAATGAGCAGTTCTTC
- TRBJ1-1 - TRBV18 CASSFSGGEAFF TGTGCCAGCTCATTTTCTGGAGGTGAAGCTTTCTTT
- TRBJ2-6 few TRBV5-1 CASSPQGANVLTF TGCGCCAGCAGCCCGCAAGGGGCCAACGTCCTGACTTTC
TRBD1 TRBJ2-1 many TRBV13 CASSLVEGTGASYNEQFF TGTGCCAGCAGCTTAGTGGAGGGGACAGGGGCTAGCTACAATGAGCAGTTCTTC
- TRBJ1-1 many TRBV10-3 CAISRTENTEAFF TGTGCCATCAGTAGAACAGAGAACACTGAAGCTTTCTTT
- TRBJ2-3 many TRBV29-1 CSVELVLLGLTTDTQYF TGCAGCGTTGAACTCGTACTTTTGGGACTGACGACAGATACGCAGTATTTT
- TRBJ1-2 many TRBV12-3/TRBV12-4 CASSNRYGYTF TGTGCCAGCAGTAACAGATACGGCTACACCTTC
- TRBJ1-4 few TRBV7-8 CASSQSERGEKLFF TGTGCCAGCAGCCAATCAGAGAGGGGTGAAAAACTGTTTTTT
- TRBJ2-3 few TRBV20-1 CSANDEQGRKTDTQYF TGCAGTGCTAACGATGAACAGGGGAGGAAGACAGATACGCAGTATTTT
TRBD1 TRBJ2-6 many TRBV12-3/TRBV12-4 CASSLEAGGTGANVLTF TGTGCCAGCAGTTTAGAGGCAGGGGGAACGGGGGCCAACGTCCTGACTTTC
- TRBJ1-4 - TRBV29-1 CSIRGRMHEKLFF TGCAGTATTCGCGGCAGGATGCACGAAAAACTGTTTTTT
- TRBJ2-3 many TRBV6-1 CASTTGRLRDTQYF TGTGCCAGCACCACCGGACGCTTGAGGGATACGCAGTATTTT
- TRBJ1-4 many TRBV7-2 CASSWGGGREKLFF TGTGCCAGCAGCTGGGGCGGGGGAAGGGAAAAACTGTTTTTT
- TRBJ2-7 - TRBV7-4 CASSLTGRVSFGEQYF TGTGCCAGCAGCTTAACCGGGCGGGTAAGCTTTGGAGAGCAGTACTTC
- TRBJ2-1 many TRBV5-1 CASSFGGENEQFF TGCGCCAGCAGCTTCGGCGGCGAGAATGAGCAGTTCTTC
- TRBJ2-5 few TRBV12-3/TRBV12-4 CASSLVEGGQTQYF TGTGCCAGCAGTTTAGTCGAGGGGGGGCAGACCCAGTACTTC
- TRBJ2-2 many TRBV5-6 CASSLARGLNTGELFF TGTGCCAGCAGCTTGGCTAGGGGCCTGAACACCGGGGAGCTGTTTTTT
- TRBJ2-3 many TRBV5-1 CASSLEGPLNTQYF TGCGCCAGCAGCTTGGAGGGCCCATTGAATACGCAGTATTTT
- TRBJ1-6 few TRBV27 CASTPGRRDNSPLHF TGTGCCAGCACCCCGGGCCGTAGGGACAATTCACCCCTCCACTTT
- TRBJ1-6 - TRBV7-3 CASSSRADSPLHF TGTGCCAGCAGCTCCCGTGCGGATTCACCCCTCCACTTT
TRBD1 TRBJ2-7 many TRBV20-1 CSARDQGQGAREQYF TGCAGTGCTAGAGATCAGGGACAGGGGGCGCGTGAGCAGTACTTC
- TRBJ2-6 - TRBV11-1 CASSFYRSTSSGANVLTF TGTGCCAGCAGCTTTTACAGGTCGACCTCCTCTGGGGCCAACGTCCTGACTTTC
- TRBJ2-4 - TRBV5-1 CASSPSVAKNIQYF TGCGCCAGCAGCCCCTCTGTGGCCAAAAACATTCAGTACTTC
- TRBJ1-1 few TRBV25-1 CASLDGNTEAFF TGTGCCAGCTTGGACGGGAACACTGAAGCTTTCTTT
- TRBJ1-4 many TRBV20-1 CSARDTTHEKLFF TGCAGTGCCCGAGACACGACTCATGAAAAACTGTTTTTT
- TRBJ1-1 few TRBV13 CASSLAGGLNTEAFF TGTGCCAGCAGCTTAGCCGGGGGGCTTAACACTGAAGCTTTCTTT
- TRBJ2-1 - TRBV9 CASSVGRPKQGWYNYDYNEQFF TGTGCCAGCAGCGTAGGCCGCCCGAAGCAGGGTTGGTATAACTACGATTACAATGAGCAGTTCTTC
TRBD1 TRBJ2-5 few TRBV5-1 CASSATGAIGETQYF TGCGCCAGCAGCGCGACAGGGGCAATAGGCGAGACCCAGTACTTC
- TRBJ1-5 - TRBV18 CASSPDSKFRPDQPQHF TGTGCCAGCTCACCGGACAGCAAGTTTCGGCCCGATCAGCCCCAGCATTTT
- TRBJ2-1 many TRBV11-2 CASSRIEGRVNEQFF TGTGCCAGCAGCCGAATTGAGGGCAGGGTAAATGAGCAGTTCTTC
TRBD1 TRBJ1-5 - TRBV5-5 CASSWGQGVVQPQHF TGTGCCAGCAGCTGGGGACAGGGGGTCGTTCAGCCCCAGCATTTT
- TRBJ1-6 - TRBV4-1 CASSQGASPLHF TGCGCCAGCAGCCAAGGCGCTTCACCCCTCCACTTT
- TRBJ1-4 once TRBV28 CASSLTLYRDINEKLFF TGTGCCAGCAGTTTGACGCTATACCGGGACATTAATGAAAAACTGTTTTTT
- TRBJ2-1 many TRBV10-3 CAISEVGESSYNEQFF TGTGCCATCAGTGAAGTCGGGGAGAGCTCCTACAATGAGCAGTTCTTC
- TRBJ2-7 many TRBV7-3 CASSPGQGLEQYF TGTGCCAGCAGTCCTGGCCAGGGACTCGAGCAGTACTTC
- TRBJ2-5 many TRBV20-1 CSALTGTLGETQYF TGCAGTGCTCTTACCGGGACCCTCGGGGAGACCCAGTACTTC
- TRBJ1-6 many TRBV5-1 CASSLQRPNSPLHF TGCGCCAGCAGCTTACAGCGCCCTAATTCACCCCTCCACTTT
TRBD1 TRBJ2-2 - TRBV12-3/TRBV12-4 CASSYTGTGNTGELFF TGTGCCAGCAGCTACACCGGGACAGGGAACACCGGGGAGCTGTTTTTT
- TRBJ2-1 few TRBV20-1 CSARKIGTAYNEQFF TGCAGTGCTAGAAAGATTGGGACGGCCTACAATGAGCAGTTCTTC
- TRBJ2-2 few TRBV4-3 CASSQVLAGDTGELFF TGCGCCAGCAGCCAAGTTTTGGCAGGGGACACCGGGGAGCTGTTTTTT